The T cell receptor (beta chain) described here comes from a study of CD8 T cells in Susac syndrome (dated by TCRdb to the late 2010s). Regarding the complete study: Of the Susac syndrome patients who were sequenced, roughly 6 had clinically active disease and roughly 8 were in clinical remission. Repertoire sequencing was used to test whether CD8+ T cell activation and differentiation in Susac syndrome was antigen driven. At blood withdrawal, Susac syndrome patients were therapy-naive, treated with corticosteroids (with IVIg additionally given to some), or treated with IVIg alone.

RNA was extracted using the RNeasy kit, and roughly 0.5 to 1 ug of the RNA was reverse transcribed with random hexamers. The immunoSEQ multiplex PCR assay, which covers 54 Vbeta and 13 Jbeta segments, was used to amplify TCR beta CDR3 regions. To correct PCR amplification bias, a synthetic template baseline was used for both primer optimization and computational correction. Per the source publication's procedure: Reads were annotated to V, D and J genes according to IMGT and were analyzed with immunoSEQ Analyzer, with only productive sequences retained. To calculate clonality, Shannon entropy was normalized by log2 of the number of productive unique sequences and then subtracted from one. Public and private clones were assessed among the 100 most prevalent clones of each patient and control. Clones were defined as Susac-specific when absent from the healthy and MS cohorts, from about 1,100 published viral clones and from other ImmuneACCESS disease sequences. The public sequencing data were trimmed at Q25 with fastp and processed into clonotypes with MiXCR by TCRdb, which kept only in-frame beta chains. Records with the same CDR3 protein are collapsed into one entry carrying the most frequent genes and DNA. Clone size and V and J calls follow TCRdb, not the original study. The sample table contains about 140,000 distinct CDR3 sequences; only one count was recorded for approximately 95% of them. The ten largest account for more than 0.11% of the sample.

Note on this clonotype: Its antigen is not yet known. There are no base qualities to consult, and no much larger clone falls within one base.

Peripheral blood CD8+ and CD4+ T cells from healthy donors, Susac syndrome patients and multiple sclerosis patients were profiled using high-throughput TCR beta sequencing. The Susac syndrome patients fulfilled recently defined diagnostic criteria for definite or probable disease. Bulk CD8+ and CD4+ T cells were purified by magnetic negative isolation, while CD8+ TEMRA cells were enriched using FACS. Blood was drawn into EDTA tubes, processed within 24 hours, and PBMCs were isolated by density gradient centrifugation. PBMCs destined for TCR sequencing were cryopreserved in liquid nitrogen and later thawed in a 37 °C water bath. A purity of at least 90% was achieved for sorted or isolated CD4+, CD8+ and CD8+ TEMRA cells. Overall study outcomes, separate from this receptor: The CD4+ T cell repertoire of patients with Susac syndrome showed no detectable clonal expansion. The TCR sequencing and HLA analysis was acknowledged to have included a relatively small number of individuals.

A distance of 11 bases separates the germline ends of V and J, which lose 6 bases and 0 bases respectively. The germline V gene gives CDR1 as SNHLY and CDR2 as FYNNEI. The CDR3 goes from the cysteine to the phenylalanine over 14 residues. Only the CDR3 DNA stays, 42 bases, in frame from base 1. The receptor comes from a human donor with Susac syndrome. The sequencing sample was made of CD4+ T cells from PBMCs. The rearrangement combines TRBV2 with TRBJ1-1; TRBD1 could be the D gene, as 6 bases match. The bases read TGTGCCAGCAGAGCGGACAGCTTGAACACTGAAGCTTTCTTT. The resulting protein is CASRADSLNTEAFF. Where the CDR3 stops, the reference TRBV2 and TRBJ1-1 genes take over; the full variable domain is EPEVTQTPSHQVTQMGQEVILRCVPISNHLYFYWYRQILGQKVEFLVSFYNNEISEKSEIFDDQFSVERPDGSNFTLKIRSTKLEDSAMYFCASRADSLNTEAFFGQGTRLTVV.